The 9 T cell receptor beta chains in this list originate from one sample, sequenced in a study of blood T cell repertoires in COVID-19. Only in-frame clones appear in the TCRdb table, and some are missing; sequencing was by immunoSEQ multiplex PCR. The table shows around 180,000 clones, with roughly 85% occurring only once. Specimen: peripheral blood. The receptors derive from a human donor with active or convalescent COVID-19. The donor label of this sample is uncertain.

V gene TRBV6-4 combines with J gene TRBJ2-7; no clear D. The V and J ends lost 6 bases and 9 bases respectively, with 15 bases between them. The CDR3 sequence is 12 residues long. CDR1 MRHNA and CDR2 SNTAGT come from the germline V gene. CDR3 in DNA: TGTGCCAGCAGGGACCGATTCAACGGGCAGTACTTC. It translates to CASRDRFNGQYF.

J is TRBJ1-1 and V is TRBV7-9; 10 bases line up with TRBD1. The CDR3 sequence is 15 residues long. The V gene end was trimmed by 1 base and the J gene end by 5 bases; junction bases not matched to a gene: 4. CDR1 and CDR2 (germline): SEHNR, FQNEAQ (reference sequence). In DNA form, the CDR3 reads TGTGCCAGCAGCTTAGGAACGGACAGGGGGACTGAAGCTTTCTTT. Amino acid sequence: CASSLGTDRGTEAFF.

This chain connects TRBV6-5 to TRBJ1-4; TRBD1 matches 7 bases. Germline V gives CDR1 MNHEY, CDR2 SVGAGI. J was trimmed by 7 bases and V by 5 bases; bases with no gene match: 10. This CDR3 spans 15 amino acids. The DNA for the CDR3 is TGTGCCAGCAGTCCTAGGGACAGTCGGATTGAAAAACTGTTTTTT. Translated: CASSPRDSRIEKLFF.

The chain combines TRBV2 with TRBJ2-2; weak D call: TRBD2 (6 bases). Trimming took 4 bases from V and 5 from J, leaving 20 bases between them. CDR1 and CDR2 (germline): SNHLY, FYNNEI. There are 17 residues in the CDR3. The CDR3 sequence: CASSVPSETVYTGELFF. The CDR3, as DNA: TGTGCCAGCAGTGTCCCTAGCGAAACAGTATATACCGGGGAGCTGTTTTTT.

The rearrangement joins TRBV3-1 (or the pseudogene TRBV3-2) to TRBJ1-2; TRBD1 might be the D (5 bases). The CDR3 loop spans 16 amino acids. The V gene lost 2 bases and the J gene lost 8 bases, with 21 bases spanning the gap. Germline V gene sequence: CDR1 LGHDT, CDR2 YNNKEL (reference sequence). CDR3 loop: CASSQSSSRGGGGYTF. The CDR3 DNA reads TGTGCCAGCAGCCAATCAAGTTCGAGGGGAGGTGGCGGCTACACCTTC.

V usage is TRBV11-3 and J usage is TRBJ1-1; the match to TRBD1 covers 9 bases. This CDR3 has 14 residues. Germline CDR1 and CDR2: SGHNT and YENEEA. V lost 5 bases to trimming and J lost 6 bases; unmatched junction nucleotides: 7. CDR3 in amino acids: CASSQGTGRAEAFF. The CDR3 DNA reads TGTGCCAGCAGCCAAGGGACAGGGCGCGCTGAAGCTTTCTTT.

The chain couples TRBV19 to TRBJ1-6, with a possible D match to TRBD1 (5 bases). CDR1 LNHDA and CDR2 SQIVND come from the germline V gene (reference sequence). The CDR3 has 12 residues. V was clipped by 4 bases and J by 9 bases, with 7 bases between them. As DNA, the CDR3 is TGTGCCAGTAGTACCAGGGTTTCACCCCTCCACTTT. It codes for CASSTRVSPLHF.

V usage is TRBV5-6 and J usage is TRBJ1-2; TRBD1 agrees at 7 bases. The CDR3 is 13 amino acids. From germline, CDR1 is SGHDT and CDR2 YYEEEE. Trimming at V came to 4 bases and at J to 5 bases, leaving 5 bases not matched to a gene. The CDR3 protein is CASSVDRDYGYTF. The CDR3 DNA reads TGTGCCAGCAGCGTTGACAGGGATTATGGCTACACCTTC. The full variable domain, with the rest looked up from reference TRBV5-6 and TRBJ1-2, is DAGVTQSPTHLIKTRGQQVTLRCSPKSGHDTVSWYQQALGQGPQFIFQYYEEEERQRGNFPDRFSGHQFPNYSSELNVNALLLGDSALYLCASSVDRDYGYTFGSGTRLTVV.

This chain links TRBV19 with TRBJ1-1; perhaps TRBD1 as D (5 bases). V lost 6 bases, J lost 0 bases, and 11 bases lay in between. The length of the CDR3 is 14 residues. CDR1 and CDR2 from the germline V gene are LNHDA and SQIVND (reference sequence). CDR3 DNA: TGTGCCAGTAGATCAGGGAACGTGAACACTGAAGCTTTCTTT. Translated, it gives CASRSGNVNTEAFF.